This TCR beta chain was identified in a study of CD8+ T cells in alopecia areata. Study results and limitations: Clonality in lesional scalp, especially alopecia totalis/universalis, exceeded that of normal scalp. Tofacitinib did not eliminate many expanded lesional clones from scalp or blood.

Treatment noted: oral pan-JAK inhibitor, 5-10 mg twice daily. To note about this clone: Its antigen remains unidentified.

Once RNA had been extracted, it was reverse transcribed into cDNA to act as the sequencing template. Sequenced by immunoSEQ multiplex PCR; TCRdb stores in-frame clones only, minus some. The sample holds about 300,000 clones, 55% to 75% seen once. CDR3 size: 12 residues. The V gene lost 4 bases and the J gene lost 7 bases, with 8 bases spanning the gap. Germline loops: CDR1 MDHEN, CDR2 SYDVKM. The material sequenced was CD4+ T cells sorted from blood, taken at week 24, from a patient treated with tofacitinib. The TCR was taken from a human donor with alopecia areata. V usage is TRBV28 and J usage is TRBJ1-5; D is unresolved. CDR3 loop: CASSSPRQPQHF. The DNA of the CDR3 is TGTGCCAGCAGTTCTCCTCGACAGCCCCAGCATTTT.